Listed here are 25 T cell receptor beta chains from one sample, sequenced in a study. TCRdb processed the RT-PCR reads anew with MiXCR; each CDR3 protein has one entry. There are about 700,000 distinct CDR3 sequences in the sample; 14% occur only once, and about 3.6% lies in the top ten. The sequencing input was memory CD4+ T cells from blood. Source of these receptors: a female donor in good health, serving as a healthy control.

This clonotype was picked up many times. The V and J genes are TRBV15 and TRBJ2-5, with 7 nucleotides matching TRBD2. Germline V gives CDR1 LNHNV, CDR2 YYDKDF (reference sequence). The CDR3 sequence is 12 residues long. V trimming: 5 bases; J trimming: 5 bases; junction bases outside the gene matches: 2. CDR3 nucleotides: TGTGCCACCAGCGGGAGGGGTGAGACCCAGTACTTC. It codes for CATSGRGETQYF. The full variable domain, with the rest looked up from reference TRBV15 and TRBJ2-5, is DAMVIQNPRYQVTQFGKPVTLSCSQTLNHNVMYWYQQKSSQAPKLLFHYYDKDFNNEADTPDNFQSRRPNTSFCFLDIRSPGLGDTAMYLCATSGRGETQYFGPGTRLLVL.

A few counts support this clonotype. The chain carries TRBV5-1 and TRBJ1-1; maybe TRBD1 (5 bases). The CDR3 contains 15 residues. Germline V gives CDR1 SGHRS, CDR2 YFSETQ. Trimming took 2 bases from V and 5 from J, leaving 16 bases between them. Here the CDR3 reads CASSFRGSQETEAFF. The CDR3 coding sequence is TGCGCCAGCAGCTTCCGGGGCAGCCAGGAAACTGAAGCTTTCTTT.

There are many counts of this clonotype. The rearrangement uses TRBV12-3 or TRBV12-4 and TRBJ2-1; 9 nucleotides match TRBD1. CDR3 size: 15 residues. V lost 7 bases and J lost 9; bases outside the gene matches: 13. The CDR3: CASTNTGTGNSEQFF. The CDR3, as DNA: TGTGCCAGCACCAACACCGGGACAGGGAATTCTGAGCAGTTCTTC.

This clonotype appeared many times. J is TRBJ1-1 and V is TRBV6-5; D may be TRBD1 (5 bases). Looked up from germline, CDR1 is MNHEY and CDR2 is SVGAGI. V was pared by 0 bases and J by 4 bases, with 15 bases between. This CDR3 comprises 16 residues. The CDR3 is CASSYSLGVYGTEAFF. As DNA, the CDR3 is TGTGCCAGCAGTTACTCCCTAGGGGTTTACGGCACTGAAGCTTTCTTT.

The chain is built from TRBV6-5 and TRBJ2-1; TRBD2 aligns across 9 bases. The CDR3 totals 17 residues. V was pared by 6 bases and J by 1 base, with 10 bases of the junction left unmatched. Germline V gene sequence: CDR1 MNHEY, CDR2 SVGAGI. The CDR3 coding sequence is TGTGCCAGCAGGACACTTCGCGGGGGGGGATCCTACAATGAGCAGTTCTTC. It translates to CASRTLRGGGSYNEQFF.

This clonotype was seen repeatedly, ten times or more. The chain employs TRBV7-3 and TRBJ2-3; D is unclear. This CDR3 is built from 12 residues. Germline assignment: CDR1 SGHTA and CDR2 FQGTGA. The germline V and J ends were trimmed by 4 bases and 8 bases, with 10 bases remaining between them. The CDR3: CASSYYSGTQYF. CDR3 sequence (DNA): TGTGCCAGCAGCTATTACTCTGGTACGCAGTATTTT. Based on the CDR3 plus reference TRBV7-3 and TRBJ2-3, the full variable domain is GAGVSQTPSNKVTEKGKYVELRCDPISGHTALYWYRQSLGQGPEFLIYFQGTGAADDSGLPNDRFFAVRPEGSVSTLKIQRTERGDSAVYLCASSYYSGTQYFGPGTRLTVL.

This clonotype has at least ten counts. The V and J genes are TRBV5-1 and TRBJ1-6; TRBD1 matches 12 bases. Germline CDR1 and CDR2: SGHRS and YFSETQ. The CDR3 covers 18 residues. Losses at the gene ends were 4 bases for V and 0 bases for J; bases not matched to a gene: 5. For the CDR3, the DNA is TGCGCCAGCAGCGGCGGGACAGGGGGCGACTCCTATAATTCACCCCTCCACTTT. Its translation is CASSGGTGGDSYNSPLHF.

There are a few counts of this clonotype. The rearrangement links TRBV10-3 to TRBJ2-3; TRBD1 matches 9 bases. With V trimmed by 4 bases and J by 0 bases, 5 bases remained unmatched. The germline V gene encodes CDR1 ENHRY and CDR2 SYGVKD. This CDR3 is 16 amino acids long. The CDR3 DNA reads as TGTGCCATCAGTGGCACACAGGGGGCTAGCACAGATACGCAGTATTTT. Its translation is CAISGTQGASTDTQYF.

This clonotype was seen at least ten times. J is TRBJ2-5 and V is TRBV30; 8 bases fit TRBD2. V lost 0 bases and J lost 5; bases outside the gene matches: 2. In germline, CDR1 is GTSNPN, CDR2 SVGIG (reference sequence). This CDR3 region has 13 residues. The CDR3 loop reads CAWSVSGMETQYF. DNA for the CDR3: TGTGCCTGGAGTGTTAGCGGGATGGAGACCCAGTACTTC.

The table lists this clonotype with a few counts. This chain uses TRBV7-2 with TRBJ1-1; TRBD1 might be the D (5 bases). CDR1 is SGHTA and CDR2 is FQGNSA in the germline V gene. The CDR3 sequence is 15 residues long. Trimming cost V 1 base and J 1 base, with 10 bases left between them. The CDR3 DNA is TGTGCCAGCAGCTTAGTTGGCGGACAGAACACTGAAGCTTTCTTT. Translating it yields CASSLVGGQNTEAFF. The entire variable domain, with the rest obtained from reference TRBV7-2 and TRBJ1-1, is as follows: GAGVSQSPSNKVTEKGKDVELRCDPISGHTALYWYRQSLGQGLEFLIYFQGNSAPDKSGLPSDRFSAERTGGSVSTLTIQRTQQEDSAVYLCASSLVGGQNTEAFFGQGTRLTVV.

V gene TRBV7-2 combines with J gene TRBJ1-4; the D gene is possibly TRBD1 (5 bases). The ends were cut back, 5 bases at V and 7 bases at J, with 20 bases in the middle. CDR1 and CDR2 from the germline V gene are SGHTA and FQGNSA. The CDR3 has 16 amino acids. The chain's CDR3 is CASSPSGPSHGEKLFF. The CDR3 DNA reads TGTGCCAGCAGCCCTTCGGGACCCTCGCATGGTGAAAAACTGTTTTTT.

This clonotype was seen repeatedly, ten times or more. V gene TRBV4-3 combines with J gene TRBJ2-2; 8 nucleotides align to TRBD1. V was pared by 0 bases and J by 5 bases, with 11 bases of the junction left unmatched. Germline V gene data show CDR1 as LGHNA and CDR2 as YSLEER. This CDR3 is built from 18 residues. DNA of the CDR3: TGCGCCAGCAGCCAAGATGGGAGACGACAGGGGAGTACCGGGGAGCTGTTTTTT. This gives the protein CASSQDGRRQGSTGELFF.

The chain combines TRBV19 with TRBJ2-1, with D perhaps TRBD1 (5 bases). Trimming removed 7 bases at V and 6 bases at J, with 16 bases between. Germline CDR1 and CDR2: LNHDA and SQIVND (reference sequence). The CDR3 is made up of 14 amino acids. CDR3 nucleotide sequence: TGTGCCAGTACCCCAGACAGAGATGTCAATGAGCAGTTCTTC. It specifies CASTPDRDVNEQFF. Using reference TRBV19 and TRBJ2-1 for the parts outside the CDR3, the full variable domain is DGGITQSPKYLFRKEGQNVTLSCEQNLNHDAMYWYRQDPGQGLRLIYYSQIVNDFQKGDIAEGYSVSREKKESFPLTVTSAQKNPTAFYLCASTPDRDVNEQFFGPGTRLTVL.

This chain joins TRBV6-5 and TRBJ2-6; no firm D call. V lost 8 bases and J lost 4, with 18 bases in between. The CDR3 length is 16 residues. The V gene's germline CDR1 is MNHEY and CDR2 SVGAGI. The CDR3 nucleotides read TGTGCCAGCGGTCAAGGCGGTTTCTCCGGGGCCAACGTCCTGACTTTC. This encodes CASGQGGFSGANVLTF.

The gene calls are TRBV11-2 and TRBJ2-3; 11 nucleotides agree with TRBD1. CDR3 length: 15 residues. CDR1 and CDR2 (germline): SGHAT, FQNNGV. With V trimmed by 5 bases and J by 2 bases, 3 bases remained unmatched. CDR3 DNA sequence: TGTGCCAGCAGCCGGACAGGGGGCCCCACAGATACGCAGTATTTT. This gives the protein CASSRTGGPTDTQYF.

The chain links TRBV20-1 to TRBJ2-2; D unclear. With 5 bases removed from V and 1 base from J, the gap between germline ends came to 11 bases. Per germline, CDR1 DFQATT and CDR2 SNEGSKA (reference sequence). The length of the CDR3 is 14 residues. The CDR3, as DNA: TGCAGTGCTCGAAGTAACTTGAACACCGGGGAGCTGTTTTTT. It is translated as CSARSNLNTGELFF.

This clonotype was observed many times. The chain employs TRBV6-8 and TRBJ2-1; 11 bases are a match to TRBD2. The CDR3 consists of 16 residues. CDR1 is MNHGY and CDR2 is SAAAGT in the germline V gene. V shed 4 bases, J shed 3 bases, and the junction held 5 bases outside the gene matches. CDR3 protein: CASSSGLAEGYNEQFF. Here the CDR3 DNA reads TGTGCCAGCAGTTCGGGACTAGCGGAGGGCTACAATGAGCAGTTCTTC.

CDR3 protein: CASSPLDRDNSPLHF. In DNA, the CDR3 is TGTGCCAGCAGTCCACTGGACAGGGACAATTCACCCCTCCACTTT. V gene TRBV28 combines with J gene TRBJ1-6, with TRBD1 matching 8 bases. Unmatched junction bases numbered 7, after V lost 5 bases and J lost 7 bases. The CDR3 spans 15 residues. CDR1 and CDR2 (germline): MDHEN, SYDVKM.

The chain has TRBV7-2 and TRBJ2-3; possible D gene TRBD1, 6 bases. CDR3 length: 13 amino acids. Germline CDR1 and CDR2: SGHTA and FQGNSA. V was pared by 6 bases and J by 6 bases, with 13 bases between. CDR3 amino acids: CASRVAGVDTQYF. In DNA, the CDR3 is TGTGCCAGCAGAGTAGCAGGGGTGGATACGCAGTATTTT.

This clonotype turned up a few times. CDR3: CASSIQIGWTRSTEAFF. The DNA for the CDR3 is TGTGCCAGTAGTATCCAGATCGGCTGGACTAGGTCCACTGAAGCTTTCTTT. The chain combines TRBV19 with TRBJ1-1, with D hard to call. Germline lookup yields CDR1 LNHDA and CDR2 SQIVND (reference sequence). The CDR3 consists of 17 residues. The V and J ends lost 3 bases and 4 bases respectively, with 21 bases between them.

This clonotype was seen many times. The genes are TRBV24-1 and TRBJ2-5, with TRBD1 matching over 9 bases. The CDR3 is made up of 15 amino acids. Germline CDR1 reads KGHDR; CDR2 reads SFDVKD. V lost 3 bases and J lost 5; bases outside the gene matches: 6. CDR3 DNA sequence: TGTGCCACCAGTGATCTACAGGGGGCTGGGGAGACCCAGTACTTC. Translated: CATSDLQGAGETQYF.

This clonotype was counted a few times. The chain uses TRBV7-2 and TRBJ1-5, with a weak D call TRBD1 (6 bases). Looked up from germline, CDR1 is SGHTA and CDR2 is FQGNSA. V was cut by 5 bases and J by 2 bases, with 16 bases left in between. CDR3 length: 16 amino acids. This CDR3 is CASSLQTGSGNQPQHF. The CDR3 DNA is TGTGCCAGCAGCCTTCAGACAGGTTCTGGCAATCAGCCCCAGCATTTT.

This clonotype was seen many times. The chain combines TRBV6-5 with TRBJ1-2; weak D call: TRBD1 (6 bases). The V end was cut by 2 bases, the J end by 5 bases, with 18 bases between. From germline, CDR1 is MNHEY and CDR2 SVGAGI. This CDR3 has 16 amino acids. For the CDR3, the DNA is TGTGCCAGCAGTTACGGGTCGCGCGCCAGGGGATATGGCTACACCTTC. Encoded protein: CASSYGSRARGYGYTF.

In this sample, this clonotype turned up many times. The chain recombines TRBV5-1 with TRBJ2-1, with 10 bases fitting TRBD2. CDR3 size: 15 residues. Germline CDR1 and CDR2: SGHRS and YFSETQ. J gave up 4 bases and V 3 bases, and 4 bases lay outside the gene matches. The CDR3 is CASSSVAGGYNEQFF. DNA for the CDR3: TGCGCCAGCAGCTCCGTAGCGGGAGGTTACAATGAGCAGTTCTTC.

The chain carries TRBV20-1 and TRBJ2-3; D might be TRBD2 (7 bases). The CDR3 spans 15 residues. V was cut by 5 bases and J by 3 bases, with 18 bases left in between. CDR1 and CDR2 from the germline V gene are DFQATT and SNEGSKA (reference sequence). The CDR3 sequence is CSARFGGPGTDTQYF. The CDR3 nucleotides are TGCAGTGCTCGTTTCGGGGGGCCAGGGACAGATACGCAGTATTTT.